This paragraph reports one TCR beta chain. Its antigen is currently unknown. V gave up 4 bases and J gave up 7 bases, with 13 bases separating them. Germline CDR1 reads MNHEY; CDR2 reads SMNVEV (reference sequence). The CDR3 is 14 amino acids. The study sequenced cultured CD4+ T cell DNA using the Oncomine TCR Beta short-read assay. MiXCR, run by TCRdb on the PCR reads, gives a single entry per CDR3 protein. The sample carries over 10,000 distinct CDR3 sequences, under 75% recorded once. This sample stems from a study of vaccination and CD4 T cells after COVID-19. Documented treatment: roughly 10-day PBMC culture with coronavirus spike peptide pools or control peptides (ViraFEST assay).

The receptor comes from a human donor who had recovered from COVID-19. The V call is TRBV27, the J call TRBJ2-2, with no clear D. The sample was CD4+ T cells from blood, cultured in vitro. The CDR3 DNA sequence: TGTGCCAGCAGTTCTCCTAGGCGAGGCGGGGAGCTGTTTTTT. Its translation is CASSSPRRGGELFF.